Here is one TCR beta chain with its context. This CDR3 comprises 15 residues. The V and J ends lost 4 bases and 1 base, in that order; junction bases with no gene match: 2. Germline V lookup: CDR1 WNHNN, CDR2 SYGVQD (reference sequence). This record comes from a study of shared clonotypes between healthy human individuals. TCRdb's copy holds only in-frame clones and misses some; the assay was immunoSEQ multiplex PCR. The profile covers roughly 110,000 clones, with around 65% appearing a single time and roughly 24% taken by the ten largest. The rearrangement links TRBV10-1 to TRBJ2-2; 8 bases map to TRBD1. The sequencing sample was made of memory CD8+ T cells sorted from blood. Subset defined: CD45RO+ cells pooled with CCR7-negative TemRA cells. The sequence came from a woman aged 30 to 39 in good health. DNA for the CDR3: TGCGCCAGCAGTGGCGGACAGGGGAACACCGGGGAGCTGTTTTTT. It translates to CASSGGQGNTGELFF.